In its sample, the clone carrying this T cell receptor beta chain was seen a few times. The table came from immunoSEQ multiplex PCR; TCRdb's copy has only in-frame clones and leaves some out. The table records approximately 500,000 clones, about three quarters of them present only once. The source of the sample is a study of shared clonotypes between healthy human individuals. The CDR3 has 16 amino acids. Germline V gene sequence: CDR1 SGHRS, CDR2 YFSETQ. Trimming took 0 bases from V and 0 from J, leaving 10 bases between them. Sequenced input: PBMCs. V is TRBV5-1 and J is TRBJ2-1; the D is unclear. This clonotype was sampled from a middle-aged woman in good health. Some clones in this sample may be carry-over from other donors' samples. CDR3 sequence reads: CASSLDVKSSYNEQFF. For the CDR3, the DNA is TGCGCCAGCAGCTTGGATGTGAAGAGCTCCTACAATGAGCAGTTCTTC.